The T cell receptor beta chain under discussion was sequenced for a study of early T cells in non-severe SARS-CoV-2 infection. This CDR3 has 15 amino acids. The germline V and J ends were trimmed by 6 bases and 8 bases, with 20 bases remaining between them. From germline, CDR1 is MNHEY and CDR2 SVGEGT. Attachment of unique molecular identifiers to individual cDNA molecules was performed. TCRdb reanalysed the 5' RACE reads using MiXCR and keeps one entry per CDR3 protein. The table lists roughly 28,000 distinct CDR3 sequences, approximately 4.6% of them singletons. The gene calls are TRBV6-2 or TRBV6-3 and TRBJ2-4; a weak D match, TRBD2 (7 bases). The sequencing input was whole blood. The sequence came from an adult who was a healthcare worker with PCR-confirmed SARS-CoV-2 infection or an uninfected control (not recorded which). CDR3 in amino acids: CASSPSTGGPHIQYF. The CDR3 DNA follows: TGTGCCAGCAGCCCCTCGACCGGGGGGCCGCACATTCAGTACTTC.